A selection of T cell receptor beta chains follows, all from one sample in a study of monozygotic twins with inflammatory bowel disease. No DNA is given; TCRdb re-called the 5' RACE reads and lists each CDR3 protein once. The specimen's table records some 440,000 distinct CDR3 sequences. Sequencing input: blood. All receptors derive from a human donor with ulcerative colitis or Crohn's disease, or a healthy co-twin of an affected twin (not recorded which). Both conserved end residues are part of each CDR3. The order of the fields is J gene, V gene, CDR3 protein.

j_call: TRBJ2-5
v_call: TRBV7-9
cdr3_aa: CASSPKRTNQETQYF

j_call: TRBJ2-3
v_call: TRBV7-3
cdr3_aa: CASSLGASPDTQYF

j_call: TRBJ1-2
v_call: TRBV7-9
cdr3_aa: CASSPLLLYGYTF

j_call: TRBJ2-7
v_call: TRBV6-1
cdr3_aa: CASRARQGVYEQYF

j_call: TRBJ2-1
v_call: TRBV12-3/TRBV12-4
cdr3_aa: CASSFGLAGAEQFF

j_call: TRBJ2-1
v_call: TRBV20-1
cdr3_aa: CSAGIAGGRYNEQFF

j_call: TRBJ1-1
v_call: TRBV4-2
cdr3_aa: CASSQGDRVSNTEAFF

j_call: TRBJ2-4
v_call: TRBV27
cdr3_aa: CASSSDQLAKNIQYF

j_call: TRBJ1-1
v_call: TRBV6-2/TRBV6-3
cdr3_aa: CASTIGNTEAFF

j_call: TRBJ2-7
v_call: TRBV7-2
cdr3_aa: CASSVNRQVYEQYF

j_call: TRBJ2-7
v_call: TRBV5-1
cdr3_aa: CASSLARTVSSYEQYF

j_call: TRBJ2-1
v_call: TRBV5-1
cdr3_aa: CASSSTSGRVNEQFF

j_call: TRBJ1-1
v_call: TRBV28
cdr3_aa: CASSSPQGMNTEAFF

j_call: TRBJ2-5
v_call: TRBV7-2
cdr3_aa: CASSLGLGAQETQYF

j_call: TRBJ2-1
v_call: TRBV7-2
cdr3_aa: CASSLGMSGLYNEQFF

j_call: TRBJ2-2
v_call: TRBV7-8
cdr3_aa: CASSLSGSGELFF

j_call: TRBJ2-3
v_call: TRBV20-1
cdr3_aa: CSGLGAGSTDTQYF

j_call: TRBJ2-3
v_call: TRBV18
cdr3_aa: CASSRARADTQYF

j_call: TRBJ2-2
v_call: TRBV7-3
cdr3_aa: CASSPDRVGHGELFF

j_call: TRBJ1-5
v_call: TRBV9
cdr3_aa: CASSVAWGPNQPQHF

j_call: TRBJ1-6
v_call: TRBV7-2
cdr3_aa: CASSLAGFNSPLHF

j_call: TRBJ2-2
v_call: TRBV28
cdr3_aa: CASKDRSGFSTGELFF

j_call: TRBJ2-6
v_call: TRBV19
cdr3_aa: CASSMFAGDSGANVLTF

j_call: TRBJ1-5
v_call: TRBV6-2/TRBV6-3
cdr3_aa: CASSYGRQPSNQPQHF

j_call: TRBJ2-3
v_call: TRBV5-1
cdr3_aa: CASSLGAEASTDTQYF

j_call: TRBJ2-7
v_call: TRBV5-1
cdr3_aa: CASRDGPLQSYEQYF

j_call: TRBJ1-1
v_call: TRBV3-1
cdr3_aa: CASSQALVGTEAFF

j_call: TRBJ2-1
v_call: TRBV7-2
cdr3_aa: CASSGGFLYNEQFF